These T cell receptor beta chains were read from a single sample in a study of shared clonotypes between healthy human individuals. The table came from immunoSEQ multiplex PCR; TCRdb's copy has only in-frame clones and leaves some out. The sample shows 190,000 or so clones, 65% to 70% of them seen only once. The sequenced material came from memory CD4+ T cells sorted from blood. Source of these receptors: a man younger than 40 in good health. Both conserved end residues are part of each CDR3. Each record gives: J gene, V gene, CDR3 protein.

>TRBJ2-3|TRBV27
CASSLRRRGTDTQYF
>TRBJ2-1|TRBV4-1
CASSQGLLSVPAGHYNEQFF
>TRBJ2-1|TRBV7-2
CASSFGDLAQFF
>TRBJ2-1|TRBV6-5
CASGHNEQFF
>TRBJ1-4|TRBV19
CASSMDSQDEKLFF
>TRBJ2-4|TRBV7-2
CASSLALAKNIQYF
>TRBJ2-2|TRBV9
CASSLGGTGELFF
>TRBJ2-3|TRBV10-2
CASSASDTQYF
>TRBJ1-3|TRBV5-4
CASSLAGRPSSGNTIYF
>TRBJ2-7|TRBV2
CASSEGPGRGSYEQYF
>TRBJ2-2|TRBV5-5
CASSFALSTGELFF
>TRBJ2-5|TRBV9
CASSPLERGTQYF
>TRBJ2-1|TRBV7-3
CASSRTSSDEQFF
>TRBJ2-5|TRBV2
CATSRGVGGETQYF
>TRBJ2-1|TRBV2
CASMVLLYNEQFF
>TRBJ1-2|TRBV5-6
CASSLGDARYYGYTF
>TRBJ2-3|TRBV10-2
CASSGGAEGTDTQYF
>TRBJ2-3|TRBV9
CASSTSPGTDTQYF
>TRBJ1-1|TRBV27
CASRLDRVVTEAFF
>TRBJ2-3|TRBV14
CASSSVRQTDTQYF
>TRBJ2-2|TRBV5-4
CASSSRGSGTNTGELFF
>TRBJ2-5|TRBV6-5
CASSYNQGAQETQYF
>TRBJ2-2|TRBV28
CASSFIILAGMNTGELFF
>TRBJ2-1|TRBV7-2
CASRGGRAEGSYNEQFF
>TRBJ2-6|TRBV21-1
CASSKEWGVSGANVLTF
>TRBJ1-4|TRBV27
CASSFTSGRLGNEKLFF
>TRBJ2-5|TRBV7-2
CASSFDLAETQYF
>TRBJ1-4|TRBV29-1
CSARDRPEKLFF
>TRBJ2-1|TRBV5-4
CASSSLSYNEQFF
>TRBJ2-2|TRBV2
CASSDTGVEGGELFF
>TRBJ1-4|TRBV6-1
CASSAAGRIPFF
>TRBJ2-7|TRBV11-2
CASSLDAYEQYF
>TRBJ2-5|TRBV10-3
CAITNTGQETQYF
>TRBJ2-5|TRBV25-1
CASSWGQETQYF
>TRBJ2-5|TRBV5-1
CASCPRLSGRVQETQYF
>TRBJ2-2|TRBV7-8
CASSQGGELFF
>TRBJ2-7|TRBV28
CASSSTSGEQYF
>TRBJ1-2|TRBV19
CASSIYATGPYGYTF
>TRBJ2-2|TRBV27
CASSFSRGRGTGELFF
>TRBJ1-1|TRBV19
CASSRPPGGASEAFF
>TRBJ2-7|TRBV11-2
CASSFGGTSSYEQYF
>TRBJ2-3|TRBV30
CAWSVGVSTDTQYF
>TRBJ1-4|TRBV7-2
CASSRTTTNEKLFF
>TRBJ2-7|TRBV5-1
CASSTWDNAYEQYF
>TRBJ2-7|TRBV9
CASSPGLLYEQYF
>TRBJ1-2|TRBV21-1
CASSKRTESYGYTF
>TRBJ1-1|TRBV11-3
CASSSFPQGEVNTEAFF
>TRBJ1-5|TRBV19
CASSWSVGQGNQPQHF
>TRBJ2-3|TRBV4-2
CASSQDFRAGGVTQYF
>TRBJ2-7|TRBV21-1
CAITGTSGRADEEQYF
>TRBJ2-2|TRBV29-1
CSVGVAGKNTGELFF
>TRBJ2-7|TRBV16
CASSQRGGTGNEQYF
>TRBJ2-7|TRBV27
CASSLAGGGPQGEQYF
>TRBJ2-7|TRBV7-2
CASSPLPGTSGYEQYF